The entry below gives a single T cell receptor beta chain sequence along with its context. Its target is not known. The sample originates from a study of T cells in Graves' hyperthyroidism and ophthalmopathy. TCR beta CDR3 regions were amplified from RNA. The TCR CDR3 first-round RT-PCR relied on the HTBI primer set. TCRdb re-called the multiplex PCR reads through MiXCR, storing one row per CDR3 protein. The sample has 750,000 to 900,000 distinct CDR3 sequences, 38% seen once; the top ten hold around 9.3%. Study outcomes and limitations: Peripheral blood also featured most of the thyroid clonotypes expanded above 0.001.

Diagnoses used clinical symptoms, serum thyroxine and TRAb, thyroid ultrasound and orbital computed tomography. Each 10 ml fresh peripheral blood draw supplied the PBMCs. The V gene's germline CDR1 is SGHVS and CDR2 FQNEAQ. The V gene lost 6 bases and the J gene lost 8 bases, with 16 bases spanning the gap. The CDR3 sequence is 14 residues long. This chain uses TRBV7-8 with TRBJ1-4, with no clear D. The sequenced sample was blood. The receptor's source is a man aged 18-30 years with Graves' hyperthyroidism. CDR3 in DNA: TGTGCCAGCAGTTTATTAGGACGAAACGAAAAACTGTTTTTT. Its translation: CASSLLGRNEKLFF.